This TCR beta chain was found in a study of chemoradiotherapy in HPV16-positive cancers. At the level of the study: Functional T-cell assays on a couple of HPV16-positive patients' cells defined candidate HPV-specific clones and common TCR motifs. General observations from the study: Non-HPV-specific T cells did not expand in tumors during treatment, whereas candidate HPV-specific clones and E7-related motifs did. Better recurrence-free survival went with HPV-responsive T-cell expansion in HPV16-positive patients.

Produced via immunoSEQ multiplex PCR; TCRdb's table is partial and in-frame only. Of about 380 clones listed, about 79% were seen once; the top ten hold under 13%. Germline CDR1 and CDR2: SGHNT and YENEEA. V was shortened by 0 bases and J by 6 bases, with 13 bases between the two germline ends. The CDR3 loop spans 15 amino acids. On this clone itself: Its antigen is unknown.

Repeated repertoire sampling spanned the course of chemoradiotherapy. The sequencing here drew on tumor tissue, taken from a patient who underwent chemoradiotherapy. The chain is built from TRBV11-3 and TRBJ2-3; the D is unclear. The source of this sequence is a human donor with HPV-associated anogenital cancer. The CDR3 region is CASSLDLLQLDTQYF. The CDR3 DNA follows: TGTGCCAGCAGCTTAGATTTGCTCCAGCTCGATACGCAGTATTTT.